The 22 T cell receptor beta chains below were found in one sample sequenced in a study of T cell responses to AZD1222 COVID-19 vaccine. The method was immunoSEQ multiplex PCR; TCRdb's version includes in-frame clones alone and lacks a portion of them. The sample records around 75,000 clones, 80% to 90% being singletons. Sequencing was performed on peripheral blood, taken on day 0 of AZD1222 vaccination. These receptors all stem from an adult in good health.

This chain uses TRBV13 with TRBJ1-2, with no clear D. The CDR3 is 14 amino acids. Germline values: CDR1 PRHDT, CDR2 FYEKMQ (reference sequence). Trimming took 3 bases from V and 4 from J, leaving 12 bases between them. The CDR3 DNA reads TGTGCCAGCAGCTTTGGTGGGATAGGCTATGGCTACACCTTC. It encodes CASSFGGIGYGYTF. Based on the CDR3 plus reference TRBV13 and TRBJ1-2, the full variable domain is AAGVIQSPRHLIKEKRETATLKCYPIPRHDTVYWYQQGPGQDPQFLISFYEKMQSDKGSIPDRFSAQQFSDYHSELNMSSLELGDSALYFCASSFGGIGYGYTFGSGTRLTVV.

The chain employs TRBV3-1 (or the pseudogene TRBV3-2) and TRBJ2-7; 9 positions agree with TRBD1. V lost 3 bases to trimming and J lost 6 bases; unmatched junction nucleotides: 12. The CDR3 consists of 16 residues. Germline assignment: CDR1 LGHDT and CDR2 YNNKEL (reference sequence). CDR3 in DNA: TGTGCCAGCAGCCAGGGACCCGGGACAGGGTTTGGCGAGCAGTACTTC. This gives the protein CASSQGPGTGFGEQYF.

The V and J genes are TRBV19 and TRBJ1-6; 7 bases fit TRBD1. This CDR3 is built from 14 residues. V lost 5 bases and J lost 6; bases outside the gene matches: 4. The germline CDR1 and CDR2 sequences are LNHDA and SQIVND (reference sequence). DNA for the CDR3: TGTGCCAGTAGTCCCGGGACAGCTAATTCACCCCTCCACTTT. Translating gives CASSPGTANSPLHF.

The rearrangement joins TRBV11-2 to TRBJ2-2, with 11 nucleotides matching TRBD2. The germline V gene encodes CDR1 SGHAT and CDR2 FQNNGV. The CDR3 is 15 amino acids. V shed 6 bases and J 4 bases; nucleotides not matched to a gene: 4. CDR3 sequence (DNA): TGTGCCAGCAGGCCAACTAGCGGGGGCACCGGGGAGCTGTTTTTT. Protein sequence: CASRPTSGGTGELFF.

V usage is TRBV4-3 and J usage is TRBJ1-1, with D uncertain. Per the germline V gene, CDR1 is LGHNA and CDR2 is YSLEER. This CDR3 region has 16 residues. Trimming pared 1 base from V and 3 bases from J, leaving 15 bases between. The CDR3 loop is CASSQVPAATDTEAFF. The CDR3 nucleotides read TGCGCCAGCAGCCAAGTACCGGCAGCTACCGACACTGAAGCTTTCTTT.

This clone has just one count. The rearrangement uses TRBV5-1 and TRBJ1-6; possibly TRBD1 for D (5 bases). Germline CDR1 is SGHRS and CDR2 is YFSETQ. CDR3 length equals 15 residues. With 4 bases removed from V and 9 bases from J, the gap between germline ends came to 17 bases. The CDR3 sequence is CASSRSGTAVSPLHF. The DNA of the CDR3 is TGCGCCAGCAGCCGATCCGGGACCGCGGTTTCACCCCTCCACTTT.

V is TRBV12-3 or TRBV12-4 and J is TRBJ2-3; D is uncertain. The CDR3 spans 13 residues. V lost 0 bases to trimming and J lost 2 bases, with 3 bases between them. CDR3 sequence: CASSLAATDTQYF. CDR3 DNA: TGTGCCAGCAGTTTAGCTGCCACAGATACGCAGTATTTT.

This clone showed up just once. The chain has TRBV2 and TRBJ2-1, with 16 bases lining up with TRBD2. The CDR3 has 19 amino acids. The ends lost 7 bases at V and 5 bases at J; junction bases unmatched: 14. The germline V gene encodes CDR1 SNHLY and CDR2 FYNNEI. The CDR3 sequence: CASTPPGTSGGAHHNEQFF. CDR3 DNA sequence: TGTGCCAGCACCCCCCCCGGGACTAGCGGGGGGGCCCACCACAATGAGCAGTTCTTC. The variable domain in full, completed from reference TRBV2 and TRBJ2-1, reads EPEVTQTPSHQVTQMGQEVILRCVPISNHLYFYWYRQILGQKVEFLVSFYNNEISEKSEIFDDQFSVERPDGSNFTLKIRSTKLEDSAMYFCASTPPGTSGGAHHNEQFFGPGTRLTVL.

V gene TRBV14 combines with J gene TRBJ1-2; D may be TRBD1 (5 bases). The ends were cut back, 0 bases at V and 8 bases at J, with 16 bases in the middle. There are 15 residues in the CDR3. CDR1 is SGHDN, CDR2 FVKESK, per germline. CDR3 nucleotide sequence: TGTGCCAGCAGCCAAGATCGAATCGGGGGTCAAGGCTACACCTTC. As protein: CASSQDRIGGQGYTF.

The chain is built from TRBV9 and TRBJ1-1; D may be TRBD1 (6 bases). V shed 4 bases and J shed 3 bases, with 16 bases lying between them. The CDR3 consists of 15 residues. Germline V gives CDR1 SGDLS, CDR2 YYNGEE. CDR3 protein: CASSPIQGADTEAFF. The CDR3 DNA is TGTGCCAGCAGCCCCATACAGGGTGCGGACACTGAAGCTTTCTTT.

This rearrangement joins TRBV7-3 to TRBJ2-7, with D maybe TRBD1 (5 bases). Trimming removed 5 bases from V and 1 base from J, with 15 bases in between. This CDR3 spans 15 amino acids. In germline, CDR1 is SGHTA, CDR2 FQGTGA. This chain's CDR3 is CASSPRQSASYEQYF. In nucleotides, the CDR3 is TGTGCCAGCAGCCCTAGACAGTCCGCATCCTACGAGCAGTACTTC. The variable domain in full, completed from reference TRBV7-3 and TRBJ2-7, reads GAGVSQTPSNKVTEKGKYVELRCDPISGHTALYWYRQSLGQGPEFLIYFQGTGAADDSGLPNDRFFAVRPEGSVSTLKIQRTERGDSAVYLCASSPRQSASYEQYFGPGTRLTVT.

The chain links TRBV12-3 or TRBV12-4 to TRBJ2-1; D is unresolved. Trimming removed 5 bases from V and 10 bases from J, with 9 bases in between. The CDR3 loop spans 11 amino acids. The CDR3 coding sequence is TGTGCCAGCAGTCCTGAACGCGAGCAGTTCTTC. Translated: CASSPEREQFF.

The V and J genes are TRBV7-2 and TRBJ1-6; D ambiguous. The CDR3 loop spans 17 amino acids. Trimming shortened V by 2 bases and J by 0 bases, and 11 bases separated the two germline ends. Germline CDR1 is SGHTA and CDR2 is FQGNSA. CDR3 sequence (DNA): TGTGCCAGCAGCTTATACTCCCCCCCCTCCTATAATTCACCCCTCCACTTT. Residues: CASSLYSPPSYNSPLHF.

About this clone: At one of its ends the junction is not consistent with the germline gene, which may arise from a read error. This chain links TRBV6-2 or TRBV6-3 with TRBJ1-1, with D perhaps TRBD1 (6 bases). The germline V gene encodes CDR1 MNHEY and CDR2 SVGEGT. This CDR3 has 14 residues. The CDR3 loop is CASSPHTDRTGAFF. The DNA of the CDR3 is TGTGCCAGCAGTCCCCACACAGACAGGACTGGAGCTTTCTTT.

This chain uses TRBV5-4 with TRBJ2-3, with TRBD2 matching over 8 bases. CDR1 SGHNT and CDR2 YYREEE come from the germline V gene (reference sequence). This CDR3 spans 14 amino acids. V shed 5 bases and J 2 bases; nucleotides not matched to a gene: 4. The CDR3 region is CASSGRGATDTQYF. CDR3 sequence (DNA): TGTGCCAGCAGTGGGCGGGGGGCCACAGATACGCAGTATTTT.

V gene TRBV4-3 combines with J gene TRBJ1-2, with D perhaps TRBD1 (5 bases). V was clipped by 1 base and J by 1 base, with 13 bases between them. This CDR3 spans 16 amino acids. Germline loops: CDR1 LGHNA, CDR2 YSLEER. The CDR3 loop reads CASSQGAADSNYGYTF. The DNA for the CDR3 is TGCGCCAGCAGCCAAGGGGCCGCTGACAGTAACTATGGCTACACCTTC.

This clone has a handful of counts. The CDR3 loop is CASRQGTGELFF. The CDR3 DNA reads TGTGCCAGCAGGCAGGGAACCGGGGAGCTGTTTTTT. V gene TRBV12-3 or TRBV12-4 combines with J gene TRBJ2-2, with D perhaps TRBD1 (5 bases). The CDR3 spans 12 residues. Trimming stripped 6 bases from V and 5 bases from J, with 7 bases between.

The V and J genes are TRBV7-2 and TRBJ1-5, with 7 bases fitting TRBD1. The CDR3 is 14 amino acids. J gave up 7 bases and V 0 bases, and 3 bases lay outside the gene matches. From germline, CDR1 is SGHTA and CDR2 FQGNSA. CDR3 sequence: CASSLAGGGQPQHF. The CDR3 coding sequence is TGTGCCAGCAGCTTAGCAGGGGGCGGACAGCCCCAGCATTTT.

The chain couples TRBV7-2 to TRBJ1-2, with D maybe TRBD1 (6 bases). The CDR3 covers 14 residues. The V end was cut by 2 bases, the J end by 4 bases, with 11 bases between. CDR1 is SGHTA, CDR2 FQGNSA, per germline. The CDR3 DNA follows: TGTGCCAGCAGCTTACAAGGGGGGTCCTATGGCTACACCTTC. Translated: CASSLQGGSYGYTF. The complete variable domain, with remaining parts taken from reference TRBV7-2 and TRBJ1-2, reads GAGVSQSPSNKVTEKGKDVELRCDPISGHTALYWYRQSLGQGLEFLIYFQGNSAPDKSGLPSDRFSAERTGGSVSTLTIQRTQQEDSAVYLCASSLQGGSYGYTFGSGTRLTVV.

The rearrangement joins TRBV5-6 to TRBJ1-2; 9 bases line up with TRBD1. The CDR3 has 15 amino acids. V shed 4 bases and J 6 bases; nucleotides not matched to a gene: 10. Germline loops: CDR1 SGHDT, CDR2 YYEEEE. The CDR3 is CASSPRDRDLHGYTF. DNA for the CDR3: TGTGCCAGCAGCCCCCGGGACAGGGATCTGCATGGCTACACCTTC.

The chain uses TRBV11-3 and TRBJ1-2, with 7 bases aligning to TRBD1. Per germline, CDR1 SGHNT and CDR2 YENEEA. V trimming: 5 bases; J trimming: 4 bases; junction bases outside the gene matches: 13. The CDR3 runs to 16 residues. The CDR3 nucleotides are TGTGCCAGCAGCCCACAGGAAGGACAGGATCCCTATGGCTACACCTTC. Residues: CASSPQEGQDPYGYTF. Full variable domain (missing parts from reference TRBV11-3 and TRBJ1-2): EAGVVQSPRYKIIEKKQPVAFWCNPISGHNTLYWYLQNLGQGPELLIRYENEEAVDDSQLPKDRFSAERLKGVDSTLKIQPAELGDSAVYLCASSPQEGQDPYGYTFGSGTRLTVV.

This chain joins TRBV19 and TRBJ2-1, with TRBD2 matching over 13 bases. The CDR3 consists of 15 residues. The germline V gene encodes CDR1 LNHDA and CDR2 SQIVND (reference sequence). The ends lost 5 bases at V and 5 bases at J; junction bases unmatched: 3. The CDR3 reads CASSLLAGGNNEQFF. The CDR3 bases are TGTGCCAGTAGTTTACTAGCGGGGGGGAACAATGAGCAGTTCTTC.